This entry lists 17 T cell receptor beta chains sequenced from one sample in a study of CD8 T cells in Susac syndrome. Random hexamers were used to reverse transcribe 0.5 to 1 ug of RNA. From the immunoSEQ multiplex PCR reads, TCRdb called clonotypes with MiXCR, one entry per CDR3 protein. The sample holds about 140,000 distinct CDR3 sequences, around 95% seen once. The specimen sequenced was CD4+ T cells from PBMCs. These receptors originate from a human donor with multiple sclerosis.

This chain joins TRBV2 and TRBJ1-1; D ambiguous. This CDR3 has 14 amino acids. Trimming pared 8 bases from V and 1 base from J, leaving 14 bases between. Germline V gene sequence: CDR1 SNHLY, CDR2 FYNNEI. This chain's CDR3 is CASGPLRPNTEAFF. In DNA form, the CDR3 reads TGTGCCAGCGGGCCTCTACGCCCGAACACTGAAGCTTTCTTT.

The V gene is TRBV27, the J gene TRBJ1-6; D remains ambiguous. Trimming took 3 bases from V and 9 from J, leaving 6 bases between them. The CDR3 extends over 12 amino acids. The germline V gene encodes CDR1 MNHEY and CDR2 SMNVEV (reference sequence). The chain's CDR3 is CASSFTTSPLHF. CDR3 bases: TGTGCCAGCAGTTTCACTACTTCACCCCTCCACTTT.

The rearrangement uses TRBV20-1 and TRBJ2-7; the D gene is possibly TRBD1 (8 bases). The CDR3 covers 13 residues. Germline V gene lookup returns CDR1 DFQATT and CDR2 SNEGSKA (reference sequence). Between the trimmed V and J ends, which lost 6 bases and 5 bases, there was a span of 17 bases. The CDR3 coding sequence is TGCAGTGCAGGGGGGGCAGGGGGCGACGAGCAGTACTTC. It is translated as CSAGGAGGDEQYF.

In its sample, this clonotype was seen once. The V call is TRBV5-1, the J call TRBJ2-1; 10 positions agree with TRBD2. The CDR3 runs to 16 residues. Trimming at V came to 0 bases and at J to 7 bases, leaving 7 bases not matched to a gene. Germline V CDR1 and CDR2: SGHRS, YFSETQ. CDR3 coding DNA: TGCGCCAGCAGCTTGGAGCTAGCGGGAGAGAGAAATGAGCAGTTCTTC. Protein sequence: CASSLELAGERNEQFF.

The chain uses TRBV19 and TRBJ2-5, with D unresolved. V was trimmed by 3 bases and J by 2 bases, leaving 13 bases between them. Germline lookup yields CDR1 LNHDA and CDR2 SQIVND (reference sequence). This CDR3 is built from 15 residues. This CDR3 is CASSMWQSKQETQYF. DNA of the CDR3: TGTGCCAGTAGTATGTGGCAGTCGAAACAAGAGACCCAGTACTTC.

The genes are TRBV20-1 and TRBJ2-1; D may be TRBD2 (6 bases). The CDR3 consists of 14 residues. Trimming pared 2 bases from V and 4 bases from J, leaving 12 bases between. Germline V gives CDR1 DFQATT, CDR2 SNEGSKA (reference sequence). The CDR3 reads CSARRSGQYNEQFF. In DNA, the CDR3 is TGCAGTGCTAGACGTAGCGGCCAATACAATGAGCAGTTCTTC.

Written as DNA, the CDR3 is TGTGCCAGCAGCTTAGCTCTTATTCGGCGGGGGGGCAGAAATACGCAGTATTTT. Amino acids: CASSLALIRRGGRNTQYF. V gene TRBV7-2 combines with J gene TRBJ2-3; 9 nucleotides align to TRBD2. Germline V gives CDR1 SGHTA, CDR2 FQGNSA. The CDR3 length is 18 residues. Trimming cost V 0 bases and J 7 bases; bases outside gene matches: 14.

V is TRBV7-2 and J is TRBJ2-7; TRBD1 agrees at 7 bases. Germline CDR1 SGHTA, CDR2 FQGNSA. This CDR3 is 17 amino acids long. Losses at the gene ends were 0 bases for V and 0 bases for J; bases not matched to a gene: 8. The CDR3 loop reads CASSLASRPGGSYEQYF. For the CDR3, the DNA is TGTGCCAGCAGCTTAGCAAGCAGGCCAGGGGGCTCCTACGAGCAGTACTTC.

The chain is built from TRBV29-1 and TRBJ2-3; D ambiguous. The CDR3 length is 14 residues. CDR1 SQVTM and CDR2 ANQGSEA come from the germline V gene. V shed 6 bases and J shed 2 bases, with 15 bases lying between them. This chain's CDR3 is CSVAPSKATDTQYF. CDR3 DNA sequence: TGCAGCGTGGCTCCGAGTAAGGCCACAGATACGCAGTATTTT.

The CDR3 bases are TGTGCCAGCAGCCCGCTAAGGGACAGTCCCACACTCCACTTT. This encodes CASSPLRDSPTLHF. The J gene is TRBJ1-6, the V gene TRBV3-1; 7 bases align to TRBD1. The CDR3 consists of 14 residues. V was pared by 4 bases and J by 16 bases, with 13 bases of the junction left unmatched. The germline V gene encodes CDR1 LGHDT and CDR2 YNNKEL (reference sequence).

The genes are TRBV7-8 and TRBJ2-1; 8 nucleotides line up with TRBD1. Losses at the gene ends were 2 bases for V and 8 bases for J; bases not matched to a gene: 2. CDR3 size: 13 residues. Germline V CDR1 and CDR2: SGHVS, FQNEAQ. The CDR3 region is CASSLRQGYEQFF. CDR3 sequence (DNA): TGTGCCAGCAGCTTAAGACAGGGGTATGAGCAGTTCTTC.

The CDR3 reads CASQRQGTSGANVLTF. DNA of the CDR3: TGTGCCAGCCAGCGGCAGGGTACGTCTGGGGCCAACGTCCTGACTTTC. V gene TRBV12-3 or TRBV12-4 combines with J gene TRBJ2-6; D tentatively fits TRBD1 or TRBD2 (5 bases each). The germline V and J ends were trimmed by 8 bases and 1 base, with 15 bases remaining between them. The CDR3 has 16 amino acids.

V and J are TRBV29-1 and TRBJ1-2, with D possibly matching TRBD1 (5 bases). With 4 bases removed from V and 7 bases from J, the gap between germline ends came to 19 bases. The CDR3 contains 14 residues. In germline, CDR1 is SQVTM, CDR2 ANQGSEA. Here the CDR3 reads CSVGGGSAFGGYTF. CDR3 nucleotide sequence: TGCAGCGTTGGGGGGGGTTCTGCCTTCGGTGGCTACACCTTC.

The J gene is TRBJ2-2, the V gene TRBV2; no definite D call. Germline V gene lookup returns CDR1 SNHLY and CDR2 FYNNEI. V lost 4 bases to trimming and J lost 5 bases, with 14 bases between them. CDR3 length equals 15 residues. The CDR3 loop reads CASSVLPTGTGELFF. Written as DNA, the CDR3 is TGTGCCAGCAGTGTCCTCCCGACCGGGACCGGGGAGCTGTTTTTT.

The chain is built from TRBV6-1 and TRBJ1-1, with D tentatively TRBD1 (5 bases). There are 16 residues in the CDR3. V lost 0 bases to trimming and J lost 5 bases, with 16 bases between them. The germline V gene has CDR1 MNHNS and CDR2 SASEGT. CDR3 bases: TGTGCCAGCAGTGAAGCGGGCAGCCCGGGGGGGACTGAAGCTTTCTTT. Amino acid sequence: CASSEAGSPGGTEAFF.

The rearrangement links TRBV3-1 to TRBJ2-6; 9 nucleotides align to TRBD1. V was clipped by 6 bases and J by 0 bases; unmatched bases: 3. CDR3 length: 16 amino acids. Germline loops: CDR1 LGHDT, CDR2 YNNKEL (reference sequence). This CDR3 is CASRQGAFSGANVLTF. In nucleotides, the CDR3 is TGTGCCAGCAGACAGGGGGCATTCTCTGGGGCCAACGTCCTGACTTTC.

The V and J genes are TRBV12-3 or TRBV12-4 and TRBJ1-4, with D maybe TRBD1 (5 bases). The ends were cut back, 8 bases at V and 8 bases at J, with 18 bases in the middle. The CDR3 extends over 14 amino acids. The CDR3, as DNA: TGTGCCAGCGCCAGACCGGGACCCGAGGAAAAACTGTTTTTT. It codes for CASARPGPEEKLFF.